The T cell receptor (beta chain) under discussion was sequenced for a study of T cells after yellow fever vaccination. MiXCR, applied by TCRdb to the 5' RACE reads, yields one record per CDR3 protein. The sample records fewer than 450,000 distinct CDR3 sequences, approximately 8% being singletons. With 10 bases removed from V and 5 bases from J, the gap between germline ends came to 17 bases. Germline V gives CDR1 MNHNS, CDR2 SASEGT. The CDR3 length is 14 residues. Turning to this clonotype: Antigen unknown.

Whole-study findings and limits: A faster peak, day 5 versus 15, was reached by the weaker secondary response.

This material consisted of PBMCs, taken roughly 45 days after the first yellow fever vaccination. The chain employs TRBV6-1 and TRBJ1-4; perhaps TRBD1 as D (5 bases). This TCR came from a man aged 18 to 30 who received the YFV17D yellow fever vaccine. CDR3 region: CATGEGSFNEKLFF. The CDR3 DNA sequence: TGTGCCACAGGCGAGGGGTCCTTCAATGAAAAACTGTTTTTT.